This T cell receptor (beta chain) was sequenced during a study of control samples from healthy donors and cancer patients. TCRdb's table, derived via immunoSEQ multiplex PCR, lists solely in-frame clones and lacks some. This sample has some 150,000 clones; 85% to 95% occur once, and the top ten carry roughly 13%. Germline CDR1 and CDR2: SNHLY and FYNNEI. Unmatched junction bases numbered 1, after V lost 4 bases and J lost 5 bases. This CDR3 is built from 13 residues. The sequenced material came from blood. The chain employs TRBV2 and TRBJ2-2; the match to TRBD1 covers 7 bases. The sequence was obtained from a man aged 40-49 years in good health. CDR3: CASSGQGTGELFF. As DNA, the CDR3 is TGTGCCAGCAGTGGACAGGGAACCGGGGAGCTGTTTTTT.